One and the same sample provided the 25 T cell receptor beta chains below, sequenced in a study of metastatic and nonmetastatic thyroid tumors (dated by TCRdb to about 2020). The library was obtained by PCR. Sequencer: Illumina HiSeq 4000. The raw public data were reprocessed by TCRdb itself: fastp quality trimming at Q25, MiXCR clonotype calling, in-frame beta chains only. Across this sample there are approximately 30,000 clones, with 15% seen only once. Roughly 14% of the sample goes to the ten largest clones. No treatment had been received by any patient before thyroid surgery. Sequences were obtained from blood. The receptors come from a male donor with papillary thyroid cancer or a benign thyroid nodule (not recorded which). Some clones in this sample may be carry-over from other donors' samples.

This clone was seen ten or more times. The chain uses TRBV6-1 and TRBJ2-7, with D possibly matching TRBD1 (5 bases). Germline V gives CDR1 MNHNS, CDR2 SASEGT. Trimming pared 2 bases from V and 0 bases from J, leaving 11 bases between. The CDR3 contains 15 residues. CDR3 sequence reads: CASSELRGSSYEQYF. CDR3 DNA: TGTGCCAGCAGTGAACTAAGGGGAAGCTCCTACGAGCAGTACTTC.

The genes are TRBV7-2 and TRBJ1-2; 10 positions agree with TRBD1. The CDR3 has 13 residues. The junction had 2 bases not matched to a gene; V was cut back by 4 bases and J by 6 bases. Germline CDR1 and CDR2: SGHTA and FQGNSA. CDR3 DNA sequence: TGTGCCAGCAGCTCGGACAGGGGGAATGGCTACACCTTC. Encoded protein: CASSSDRGNGYTF.

At least ten counts were recorded for this clone. For the CDR3, the DNA is TGTGCCAGCAGCCTTACAGATACGCAGTATTTT. Protein: CASSLTDTQYF. The chain employs TRBV7-2 and TRBJ2-3, with unresolved D. Deletions cut 5 bases from V and 3 bases from J, with 3 bases between. This CDR3 region has 11 residues. CDR1 is SGHTA, CDR2 FQGNSA, per germline.

This clone was counted at least ten times. V usage is TRBV9 and J usage is TRBJ1-1; D possibly corresponds to TRBD1 (5 bases). The germline gives CDR1 SGDLS, CDR2 YYNGEE. The V end lost 0 bases, the J end lost 4 bases, and 7 bases lay between the germline ends. This CDR3 is built from 13 residues. CDR3 bases: TGTGCCAGCAGCGTAGAAGGGGCCACTGAAGCTTTCTTT. Translation: CASSVEGATEAFF.

The sample holds many counts of this clone. V is TRBV15 and J is TRBJ1-5, with D possibly being TRBD1 (5 bases). The V and J ends lost 8 bases and 2 bases respectively, with 13 bases between them. Germline V lookup: CDR1 LNHNV, CDR2 YYDKDF (reference sequence). There are 14 residues in the CDR3. The CDR3 region is CATRKRGGNQPQHF. CDR3 nucleotides: TGTGCCACCCGCAAGCGGGGGGGCAATCAGCCCCAGCATTTT.

This clone came up many times. This chain uses TRBV28 with TRBJ2-5; D is ambiguous. Looked up from germline, CDR1 is MDHEN and CDR2 is SYDVKM. Trimming stripped 3 bases from V and 4 bases from J, with 9 bases between. The length of the CDR3 is 13 residues. CDR3 coding DNA: TGTGCCAGCAGTTTTATTGGTAGAGAGACCCAGTACTTC. Its translation: CASSFIGRETQYF.

This clone was recorded at least ten times. This sequence joins TRBV3-1 and TRBJ1-2; a possible D gene is TRBD1 (6 bases). Trimming removed 4 bases from V and 4 bases from J, with 13 bases in between. CDR3 length equals 14 residues. The germline V gene encodes CDR1 LGHDT and CDR2 YNNKEL (reference sequence). CDR3 sequence reads: CASSPGGGGYGYTF. The CDR3, as DNA: TGTGCCAGCAGCCCAGGAGGGGGGGGCTATGGCTACACCTTC.

This clone was observed many times. V and J are TRBV20-1 and TRBJ1-2, with 9 bases that match TRBD1. The CDR3 sequence is 14 residues long. V shed 4 bases, J shed 8 bases, and the junction held 11 bases outside the gene matches. Germline lookup yields CDR1 DFQATT and CDR2 SNEGSKA (reference sequence). CDR3 DNA sequence: TGCAGTGCTAACCCGGGACAGGGATCCCTAGGCTACACCTTC. Translation: CSANPGQGSLGYTF.

This clone has more than one count but fewer than ten. The chain uses TRBV27 and TRBJ2-7; TRBD1 matches 7 bases. This CDR3 is 12 amino acids long. Germline V CDR1 and CDR2: MNHEY, SMNVEV (reference sequence). CDR3 nucleotides: TGTTCAACAGGACAGGAGGTTTACGAGCAGTACTTC. As protein: CSTGQEVYEQYF.

This clone came up many times. The J gene is TRBJ2-1, the V gene TRBV2; TRBD2 matches 7 bases. The CDR3 sequence is 13 residues long. After removal of 2 bases from V and 9 bases from J, the junction contained 4 bases not matched to a gene. Looked up from germline, CDR1 is SNHLY and CDR2 is FYNNEI. The CDR3 DNA follows: TGTGCCAGCAGTGAACTAGCGGCCACTGAGCAGTTCTTC. Its protein is CASSELAATEQFF.

This clone was seen ten or more times. The chain employs TRBV7-2 and TRBJ2-1; D unclear. The CDR3 is 15 amino acids. Germline V gives CDR1 SGHTA, CDR2 FQGNSA. The germline V and J ends were trimmed by 1 base and 8 bases, with 15 bases remaining between them. The CDR3 region has the DNA TGTGCCAGCAGCTTAGGGAGTTATCGGTACGATGAGCAGTTCTTC. It specifies CASSLGSYRYDEQFF.

This clone has a count of ten or more. The chain is built from TRBV28 and TRBJ2-5; D tentatively reads TRBD1 or TRBD2 (5 bases each). This CDR3 comprises 15 residues. Per germline, CDR1 MDHEN and CDR2 SYDVKM. V was pared by 6 bases and J by 5 bases, with 19 bases between. The CDR3 DNA sequence: TGTGCCAGCAGCCGGGGACCGACCCAATTGGAGACCCAGTACTTC. Protein: CASSRGPTQLETQYF.

In its sample, this clone was seen many times. This chain links TRBV7-9 with TRBJ2-7; TRBD2 aligns across 9 bases. The CDR3 sequence is 15 residues long. V shed 4 bases, J shed 5 bases, and the junction held 9 bases outside the gene matches. From germline, CDR1 is SEHNR and CDR2 FQNEAQ (reference sequence). The CDR3 coding sequence is TGTGCCAGCAGCTCATGGGCGGGGGGGCGCCACGAGCAGTACTTC. It codes for CASSSWAGGRHEQYF.

This clone showed up many times. J is TRBJ2-1 and V is TRBV30; 8 bases are a match to TRBD2. CDR1 is GTSNPN, CDR2 SVGIG, per germline (reference sequence). This CDR3 region has 14 residues. Unmatched junction bases numbered 12, after V lost 5 bases and J lost 9 bases. The DNA for the CDR3 is TGTGCCTGGGGTCTCAACGGGGGGGCAGGTGAGCAGTTCTTC. It is translated as CAWGLNGGAGEQFF.

In its sample, this clone was seen many times. The gene calls are TRBV12-3 or TRBV12-4 and TRBJ2-3, with D possibly being TRBD2 (5 bases). Trimming stripped 1 base from V and 5 bases from J, with 10 bases between. This CDR3 region has 14 residues. This CDR3 is CASSLVGGGDTQYF. The CDR3 DNA follows: TGTGCCAGCAGTTTAGTCGGAGGCGGAGATACGCAGTATTTT.

There are many counts of this clone. This CDR3 is CASSQELNEQFF. CDR3 nucleotides: TGTGCCAGCAGCCAAGAACTGAATGAGCAGTTCTTC. This chain connects TRBV4-2 to TRBJ2-1; D gene ambiguous. The CDR3 runs to 12 residues. Germline values: CDR1 LGHNA, CDR2 YNFKEQ. The V and J ends lost 0 bases and 7 bases respectively, with 4 bases between them.

This clone showed up many times. Here the CDR3 DNA reads TGTGCCAGCAGCTGGGGATTCGGTGAGCAGTACTTC. This encodes CASSWGFGEQYF. V is TRBV7-9 and J is TRBJ2-7; D is unclear. The CDR3 sequence is 12 residues long. Between the trimmed V and J ends, which lost 4 bases and 7 bases, there was a span of 11 bases. Germline CDR1 SEHNR, CDR2 FQNEAQ (reference sequence).

This clone was seen repeatedly, ten times or more. A much larger clone lies one base from this, so it may be a read error. This chain joins TRBV27 and TRBJ2-1; 9 nucleotides agree with TRBD2. Germline CDR1 MNHEY, CDR2 SMNVEV (reference sequence). CDR3 size: 16 residues. V shed 6 bases, J shed 2 bases, and the junction held 8 bases outside the gene matches. This chain's CDR3 is CASREGTSWAYNEQFF. The CDR3 nucleotides read TGTGCCAGCAGGGAGGGGACTAGCTGGGCCTACAATGAGCAGTTCTTC.

This clone was counted at least ten times. This chain links TRBV19 with TRBJ2-5; 10 bases agree with TRBD1. The V segment lost 6 bases and the J segment 4 bases; nucleotides outside the gene matches: 5. Germline-derived CDR1 and CDR2 are LNHDA and SQIVND (reference sequence). The CDR3 runs 14 residues. The CDR3 region is CASSRQGAGETQYF. Written as DNA, the CDR3 is TGTGCCAGTAGCAGACAGGGGGCGGGAGAGACCCAGTACTTC.

In this sample, this clone turned up many times. This clone may be a read error of a much larger clone one base away. In the same sample, other DNA sequences code for this CDR3. The chain links TRBV6-1 to TRBJ2-7; 7 nucleotides agree with TRBD2. V lost 6 bases, J lost 7 bases, and 12 bases stayed unmatched. Germline CDR1 reads MNHNS; CDR2 reads SASEGT. The CDR3 has 14 residues. The CDR3 spells CASRVKTSRYEQYF. The CDR3 DNA sequence: TGTGCCAGCAGAGTAAAGACTAGCCGCTATGAGCAGTACTTC.

The chain is built from TRBV11-3 and TRBJ1-2; 8 bases are shared with TRBD1. With V trimmed by 0 bases and J by 5 bases, 5 bases remained unmatched. Germline CDR1 reads SGHNT; CDR2 reads YENEEA. The CDR3 spans 15 residues. CDR3 nucleotide sequence: TGTGCCAGCAGCTTAGAGGACAGGGAGGGATATGGCTACACCTTC. Its protein is CASSLEDREGYGYTF.

This clone was seen ten or more times. V gene TRBV7-9 combines with J gene TRBJ2-4; no clear D. CDR1 and CDR2 from the germline V gene are SEHNR and FQNEAQ (reference sequence). The CDR3 has 16 residues. Trimming cost V 5 bases and J 0 bases, with 14 bases left between them. CDR3 in amino acids: CASSPDPALAKNIQYF. The CDR3 coding sequence is TGTGCCAGCAGCCCCGACCCTGCCTTAGCCAAAAACATTCAGTACTTC.

The sample holds one count of this clone. The chain joins TRBV11-1 to TRBJ2-4, with 12 bases matching TRBD2. The CDR3 length is 18 residues. Germline values: CDR1 SGHAT, CDR2 FQDESV (reference sequence). V was clipped by 5 bases and J by 8 bases; unmatched bases: 16. The CDR3 reads CASSPGAVTSGSKDIQYF. The CDR3 nucleotides read TGTGCCAGCAGCCCGGGAGCCGTGACTAGCGGGAGTAAAGACATTCAGTACTTC.

The CDR3 is CSARGRLAGYTGELFF. The CDR3 region has the DNA TGCAGTGCTAGGGGAAGACTAGCGGGATACACCGGGGAGCTGTTTTTT. V is TRBV20-1 and J is TRBJ2-2; 11 positions match TRBD2. Germline V gene sequence: CDR1 DFQATT, CDR2 SNEGSKA (reference sequence). This CDR3 region has 16 residues. V was clipped by 3 bases and J by 3 bases; unmatched bases: 6.

Relative to its sample, this clone is medium-sized. This chain joins TRBV19 and TRBJ1-6; a possible D gene is TRBD1 (6 bases). This CDR3 is 16 amino acids long. Trimming took off 4 bases at V and 7 bases at J, with 17 bases between the two ends. The germline V gene encodes CDR1 LNHDA and CDR2 SQIVND (reference sequence). CDR3 sequence reads: CASSSIAGAQNSPLHF. In nucleotides, the CDR3 is TGTGCCAGTAGTAGTATCGCGGGGGCGCAAAATTCACCCCTCCACTTT.